This T cell receptor beta chain was found in a study of neoadjuvant anti-PD-1 for oral cavity cancer. Germline assignment: CDR1 SEHNR and CDR2 FQNEAQ (reference sequence). The length of the CDR3 is 15 residues. Trimming removed 5 bases from V and 5 bases from J; junction bases left unmatched: 11. This clone was detected only a few times. Blood libraries mostly used 400 to 500 ng genomic DNA, six replicates each. Assay: immunoSEQ multiplex PCR; the TCRdb copy retains only in-frame clones and omits some. The data hold approximately 15,000 clones, with about 78% observed a single time. Stage II-IVA oral cavity squamous cell carcinoma was new and untreated by systemic or radiation therapy.

The receptor was isolated from a person between 35 and 79 years old with oral cavity squamous cell carcinoma. This chain uses TRBV7-9 with TRBJ1-2; 7 bases agree with TRBD1. Sequencing used PBMCs, obtained before nivolumab (anti-PD-1) treatment. CDR3 residues: CASSVLGTATYGYTF. The CDR3 DNA is TGTGCCAGCAGCGTCCTGGGGACAGCCACATATGGCTACACCTTC.